One and the same sample provided the 22 T cell receptor beta chains below, sequenced in a study of cytomegalovirus exposure and HLA in healthy donors. 60 Vbeta and 13 Jbeta primers were used in PCR. Using immunoSEQ multiplex PCR, the repertoire was profiled, and TCRdb retains in-frame clones only, with some absent. The table includes 180,000 or so clones, more than 70% detected once. The sample consisted of PBMCs. The receptors derive from a girl aged 5-17 years in good health and CMV-seropositive.

This clone showed up just once. The V call is TRBV4-2, the J call TRBJ1-1, with a possible D match to TRBD1 (5 bases). This CDR3 is 14 amino acids long. Per the germline V gene, CDR1 is LGHNA and CDR2 is YNFKEQ. Trimming took 4 bases from V and 10 from J, leaving 19 bases between them. This CDR3 is CASSPMVGRAGAFF. The CDR3, as DNA: TGTGCCAGCAGCCCCATGGTGGGCAGGGCCGGAGCTTTCTTT.

The chain uses TRBV7-9 and TRBJ2-3, with 9 positions matching TRBD1. The CDR3 is 14 residues long. V shed 5 bases and J 4 bases; nucleotides not matched to a gene: 4. Germline-derived CDR1 and CDR2 are SEHNR and FQNEAQ (reference sequence). The CDR3 nucleotides are TGTGCCAGCAGCCCCCGGACAGGGGCAGATACGCAGTATTTT. Encoded protein: CASSPRTGADTQYF.

The genes are TRBV19 and TRBJ1-1; D gene ambiguous. The germline V gene has CDR1 LNHDA and CDR2 SQIVND (reference sequence). The CDR3 extends over 15 amino acids. V lost 1 base, J lost 2 bases, and 11 bases lay in between. The CDR3 nucleotides read TGTGCCAGTAGTATAGTTTCCGGTTTTAACACTGAAGCTTTCTTT. It codes for CASSIVSGFNTEAFF.

The J gene is TRBJ2-1, the V gene TRBV10-3, with D tentatively TRBD2 (6 bases). Between the trimmed V and J ends, which lost 7 bases and 5 bases, there was a span of 24 bases. The CDR3 contains 17 residues. The germline V gene encodes CDR1 ENHRY and CDR2 SYGVKD. The CDR3 sequence: CAITTSKYPLSHNEQFF. As DNA, the CDR3 is TGTGCCATCACCACTAGCAAATACCCCCTGTCCCACAATGAGCAGTTCTTC.

The genes are TRBV19 and TRBJ1-4; TRBD1 matches at 8 bases. This CDR3 has 19 residues. With V trimmed by 6 bases and J by 9 bases, 24 bases remained unmatched. Germline V gene data show CDR1 as LNHDA and CDR2 as SQIVND (reference sequence). CDR3 sequence reads: CASSRFGTGSREGDKKLFF. For the CDR3, the DNA is TGTGCCAGTAGCCGTTTCGGGACAGGCTCTCGGGAAGGGGATAAAAAACTGTTTTTT.

The J gene is TRBJ2-2, the V gene TRBV5-1; a possible D gene is TRBD1 (5 bases). The CDR3 extends over 14 amino acids. Trimming took 7 bases from V and 2 from J, leaving 12 bases between them. Looked up from germline, CDR1 is SGHRS and CDR2 is YFSETQ. CDR3 in amino acids: CASPNRTNTGELFF. The CDR3, as DNA: TGCGCCAGCCCCAACCGGACAAACACCGGGGAGCTGTTTTTT.

The V call is TRBV6-5, the J call TRBJ2-7, with TRBD1 matching over 10 bases. Germline V CDR1 and CDR2: MNHEY, SVGAGI. This CDR3 has 16 amino acids. V shed 0 bases and J 7 bases; nucleotides not matched to a gene: 9. This chain's CDR3 is CASSYSGGQGVGEQYF. The CDR3 bases are TGTGCCAGCAGTTACTCGGGAGGACAGGGGGTGGGGGAGCAGTACTTC.

This chain connects TRBV18 to TRBJ1-1; TRBD1 aligns across 7 bases. The CDR3 has 18 amino acids. CDR1 and CDR2 from the germline V gene are KGHSH and LQKENI. With V trimmed by 2 bases and J by 5 bases, 17 bases remained unmatched. The CDR3 sequence: CASSPFGLEQGLGTEAFF. The CDR3 DNA sequence: TGTGCCAGCTCACCATTTGGCTTGGAACAGGGGCTTGGGACTGAAGCTTTCTTT. Filled out from reference TRBV18 and TRBJ1-1, the complete variable domain reads NAGVMQNPRHLVRRRGQEARLRCSPMKGHSHVYWYRQLPEEGLKFMVYLQKENIIDESGMPKERFSAEFPKEGPSILRIQQVVRGDSAAYFCASSPFGLEQGLGTEAFFGQGTRLTVV.

In regard to this clone: This specimen includes other DNA sequences encoding the same CDR3. This chain connects TRBV19 to TRBJ1-1, with a possible D match to TRBD1 (5 bases). V lost 3 bases to trimming and J lost 4 bases, with 12 bases between them. The germline V gene has CDR1 LNHDA and CDR2 SQIVND (reference sequence). CDR3 length: 14 residues. Written as DNA, the CDR3 is TGTGCCAGTAGTATCGGCCAGGGCGGCACTGAAGCTTTCTTT. Translation: CASSIGQGGTEAFF.

The rearrangement joins TRBV25-1 to TRBJ1-3; TRBD1 matches at 7 bases. In germline, CDR1 is MGHDK, CDR2 SYGVNS. V dropped 3 bases and J dropped 4; count of bases not matched to a gene: 9. The CDR3 extends over 16 amino acids. The CDR3 spells CASSDRGQIVGNTIYF. The DNA for the CDR3 is TGTGCCAGCAGTGACCGGGGACAGATTGTCGGAAACACCATATATTTT.

The chain has TRBV2 and TRBJ1-2, with 9 bases lining up with TRBD1. With V trimmed by 7 bases and J by 6 bases, 3 bases remained unmatched. The germline gives CDR1 SNHLY, CDR2 FYNNEI. This CDR3 has 12 residues. The CDR3 spells CASTGTGHGYTF. The DNA of the CDR3 is TGTGCCAGCACCGGGACAGGGCATGGCTACACCTTC.

V and J are TRBV19 and TRBJ2-7; D possibly corresponds to TRBD2 (6 bases). Looked up from germline, CDR1 is LNHDA and CDR2 is SQIVND (reference sequence). V was trimmed by 5 bases and J by 3 bases, leaving 17 bases between them. The CDR3 totals 15 residues. In nucleotides, the CDR3 is TGTGCCAGTAGTCCGACCTCCTCTAGCGACTACGAGCAGTACTTC. Translation gives CASSPTSSSDYEQYF.

The rearrangement links TRBV5-1 to TRBJ2-7, with 8 bases that match TRBD2. Germline V CDR1 and CDR2: SGHRS, YFSETQ. V dropped 9 bases and J dropped 2; count of bases not matched to a gene: 28. The CDR3 extends over 20 amino acids. CDR3 protein: CATRQWPAAGDQRGTYEQYF. As DNA, the CDR3 is TGCGCCACCCGACAATGGCCGGCCGCCGGAGACCAGCGGGGGACCTACGAGCAGTACTTC.

This chain joins TRBV6-1 and TRBJ2-5, with 7 bases fitting TRBD2. Looked up from germline, CDR1 is MNHNS and CDR2 is SASEGT. Trimming removed 0 bases from V and 4 bases from J; junction bases left unmatched: 11. The CDR3 extends over 17 amino acids. The CDR3 DNA reads as TGTGCCAGCAGTGAAGCGGCGTCGGGAGGAGGGTTAGAGACCCAGTACTTC. Its translation: CASSEAASGGGLETQYF.

As DNA, the CDR3 is TGTGCCAGCGCTACGGGGGGCTCCTACAATGAGCAGTTCTTC. Its translation: CASATGGSYNEQFF. The rearrangement uses TRBV2 and TRBJ2-1; TRBD2 matches 7 bases. The CDR3 is 14 amino acids. The germline V gene encodes CDR1 SNHLY and CDR2 FYNNEI. Trimming took 8 bases from V and 0 from J; bases not matched to a gene: 4.

V usage is TRBV7-2 and J usage is TRBJ1-2; no definite D call. There are 14 residues in the CDR3. Per the germline V gene, CDR1 is SGHTA and CDR2 is FQGNSA. V was trimmed by 5 bases and J by 1 base, leaving 11 bases between them. The chain's CDR3 is CASSPLGVNYGYTF. For the CDR3, the DNA is TGTGCCAGCAGCCCTCTAGGTGTTAACTATGGCTACACCTTC.

The J gene is TRBJ1-3, the V gene TRBV27; D gene ambiguous. Trimming pared 5 bases from V and 0 bases from J, leaving 11 bases between. The germline CDR1 and CDR2 sequences are MNHEY and SMNVEV (reference sequence). There are 15 residues in the CDR3. The CDR3 loop is CASSATRYSGNTIYF. In DNA, the CDR3 is TGTGCCAGCAGTGCAACACGTTACTCTGGAAACACCATATATTTT.

This sequence joins TRBV9 and TRBJ1-2, with a weak D call TRBD1 (5 bases). Germline loops: CDR1 SGDLS, CDR2 YYNGEE. The CDR3 sequence is 14 residues long. With 0 bases removed from V and 4 bases from J, the gap between germline ends came to 10 bases. The DNA for the CDR3 is TGTGCCAGCAGCGTAGGGGGCCCAGTCTATGGCTACACCTTC. Its translation: CASSVGGPVYGYTF.

This clone was recorded a few times. The chain employs TRBV7-6 and TRBJ1-5; maybe TRBD1 (5 bases). Germline V CDR1 and CDR2: SGHVS, FNYEAQ. The CDR3 loop spans 15 amino acids. Deletions cut 5 bases from V and 4 bases from J, with 15 bases between. CDR3 coding DNA: TGTGCCAGCAGCCCTTACCCCACAGGTAATCAGCCCCAGCATTTT. Translated, it gives CASSPYPTGNQPQHF.

This clone occurred a few times. The chain recombines TRBV6-1 with TRBJ1-1; D is unresolved. The CDR3 spans 12 residues. Germline-derived CDR1 and CDR2 are MNHNS and SASEGT. Trimming shortened V by 6 bases and J by 1 base, and 6 bases separated the two germline ends. In DNA, the CDR3 is TGTGCCAGCAGGAGGGCGAACACTGAAGCTTTCTTT. Residues: CASRRANTEAFF.

This chain connects TRBV11-2 to TRBJ2-5; TRBD2 might be the D (6 bases). Trimming removed 3 bases from V and 2 bases from J, with 10 bases in between. Germline-derived CDR1 and CDR2 are SGHAT and FQNNGV. The CDR3 loop spans 14 amino acids. Here the CDR3 DNA reads TGTGCCAGCAGCTTCGGACTACAACAAGAGACCCAGTACTTC. Protein sequence: CASSFGLQQETQYF.

The chain employs TRBV4-1 and TRBJ2-2, with 7 bases fitting TRBD1. Per the germline V gene, CDR1 is MGHRA and CDR2 is YSYEKL. The CDR3 consists of 15 residues. The J segment lost 5 bases and the V segment lost 8 bases, leaving 11 bases of the junction unmatched. Here the CDR3 DNA reads TGCGCCAGCTCCCGCGGACAGGCGGGTACCGGGGAGCTGTTTTTT. Amino acid sequence: CASSRGQAGTGELFF.